The T cell receptor (beta chain) under discussion was sequenced for a study of blood T cell repertoires in COVID-19. Study background: From T cells, B-cell-depleted T cells, or PBMCs came the material, which was cDNA or gDNA.

As originally analysed: Estimation of nucleated cell counts relied on the amplification of reference gene primers. Produced via immunoSEQ multiplex PCR; TCRdb's table is partial and in-frame only. The D gene and trimming were derived from the DNA, and the V and J assignments and clone size from that table. In the table there are about 180,000 clones, 70% to 90% of which are singletons. Germline V lookup: CDR1 SGHRS, CDR2 YFSETQ. With 4 bases removed from V and 8 bases from J, the gap between germline ends came to 13 bases. The CDR3 sequence is 13 residues long. This clone was found once. The sequence came from a man over 45 with active or convalescent COVID-19. This chain connects TRBV5-1 to TRBJ2-1; maybe TRBD2 (6 bases). Specimen: peripheral blood. The CDR3 sequence is CASSPTPSDEQFF. CDR3 coding DNA: TGCGCCAGCAGCCCAACACCTAGCGATGAGCAGTTCTTC. Complete variable domain (other parts from reference TRBV5-1 and TRBJ2-1): KAGVTQTPRYLIKTRGQQVTLSCSPISGHRSVSWYQQTPGQGLQFLFEYFSETQRNKGNFPGRFSGRQFSNSRSEMNVSTLELGDSALYLCASSPTPSDEQFFGPGTRLTVL.